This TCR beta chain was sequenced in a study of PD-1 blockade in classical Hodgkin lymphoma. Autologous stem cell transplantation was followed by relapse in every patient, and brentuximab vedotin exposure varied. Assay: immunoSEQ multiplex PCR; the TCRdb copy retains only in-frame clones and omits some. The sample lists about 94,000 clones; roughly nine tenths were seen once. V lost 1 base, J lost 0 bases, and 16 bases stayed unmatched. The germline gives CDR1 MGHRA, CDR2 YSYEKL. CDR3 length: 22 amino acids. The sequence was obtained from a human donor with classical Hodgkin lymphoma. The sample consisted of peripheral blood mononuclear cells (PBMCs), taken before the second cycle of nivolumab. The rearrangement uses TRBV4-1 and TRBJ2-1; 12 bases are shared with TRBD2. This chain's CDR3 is CASSQGGGPRTSGRPSYNEQFF. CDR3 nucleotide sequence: TGCGCCAGCAGCCAAGGAGGAGGGCCAAGAACTAGCGGGAGGCCCTCCTACAATGAGCAGTTCTTC.